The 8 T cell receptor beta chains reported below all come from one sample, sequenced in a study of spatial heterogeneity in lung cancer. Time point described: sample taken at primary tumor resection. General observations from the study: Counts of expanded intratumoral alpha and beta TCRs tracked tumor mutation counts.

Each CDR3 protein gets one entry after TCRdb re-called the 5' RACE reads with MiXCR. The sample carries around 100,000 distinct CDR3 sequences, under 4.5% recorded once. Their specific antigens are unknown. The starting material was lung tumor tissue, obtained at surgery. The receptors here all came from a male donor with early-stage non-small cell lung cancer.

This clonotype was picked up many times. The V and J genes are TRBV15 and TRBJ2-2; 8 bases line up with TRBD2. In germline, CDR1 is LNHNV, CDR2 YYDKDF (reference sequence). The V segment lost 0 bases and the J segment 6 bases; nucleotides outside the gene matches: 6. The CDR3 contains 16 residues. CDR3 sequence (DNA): TGTGCCACCAGCAGAGATCACCCAGCGGGAGCCGGGGAGCTGTTTTTT. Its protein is CATSRDHPAGAGELFF.

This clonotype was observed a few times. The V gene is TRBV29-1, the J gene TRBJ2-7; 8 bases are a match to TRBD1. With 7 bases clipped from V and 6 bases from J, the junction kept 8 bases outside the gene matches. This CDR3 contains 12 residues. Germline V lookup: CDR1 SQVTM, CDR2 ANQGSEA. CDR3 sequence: CSGKDRDREQYF. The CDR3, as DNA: TGCAGCGGGAAGGACAGGGATCGCGAGCAGTACTTC.

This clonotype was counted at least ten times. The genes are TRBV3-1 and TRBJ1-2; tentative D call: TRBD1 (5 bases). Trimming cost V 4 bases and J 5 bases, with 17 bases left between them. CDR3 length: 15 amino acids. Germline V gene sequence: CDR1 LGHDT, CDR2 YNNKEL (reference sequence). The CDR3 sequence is CASSPYRGAEYGYTF. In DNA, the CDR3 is TGTGCCAGCAGCCCCTACCGAGGGGCGGAGTATGGCTACACCTTC.

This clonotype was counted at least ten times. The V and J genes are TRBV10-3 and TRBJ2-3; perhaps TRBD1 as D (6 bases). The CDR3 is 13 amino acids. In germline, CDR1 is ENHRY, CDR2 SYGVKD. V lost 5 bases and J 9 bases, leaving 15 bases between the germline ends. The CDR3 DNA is TGTGCCATCAGTAAGAACAGGGATCGAACGCAGTATTTT. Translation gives CAISKNRDRTQYF.

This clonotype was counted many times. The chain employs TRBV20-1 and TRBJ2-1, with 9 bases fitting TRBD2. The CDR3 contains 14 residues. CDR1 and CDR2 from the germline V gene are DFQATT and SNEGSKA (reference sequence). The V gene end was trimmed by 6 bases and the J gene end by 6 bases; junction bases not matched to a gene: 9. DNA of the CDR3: TGCAGTGCCCCAATAGCGGGAGTAGCCAATGAGCAGTTCTTC. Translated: CSAPIAGVANEQFF.

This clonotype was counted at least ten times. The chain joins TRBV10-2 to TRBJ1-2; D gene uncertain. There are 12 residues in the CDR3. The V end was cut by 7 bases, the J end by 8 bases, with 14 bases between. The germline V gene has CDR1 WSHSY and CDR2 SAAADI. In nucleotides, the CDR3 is TGCGCCAGCAATAAGGACTCTGGAGGCTACACCTTC. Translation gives CASNKDSGGYTF.

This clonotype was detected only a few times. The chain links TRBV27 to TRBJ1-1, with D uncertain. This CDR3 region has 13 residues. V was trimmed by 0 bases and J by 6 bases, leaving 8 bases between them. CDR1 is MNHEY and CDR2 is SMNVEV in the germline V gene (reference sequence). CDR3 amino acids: CASSLSPAAEAFF. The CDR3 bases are TGTGCCAGCAGTTTATCCCCGGCTGCTGAAGCTTTCTTT.

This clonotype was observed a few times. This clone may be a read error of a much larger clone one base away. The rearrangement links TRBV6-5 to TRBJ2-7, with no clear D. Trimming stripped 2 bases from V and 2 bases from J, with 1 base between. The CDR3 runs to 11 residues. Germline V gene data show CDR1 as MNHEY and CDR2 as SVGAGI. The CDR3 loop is CASSYAYEQYF. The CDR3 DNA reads TGTGCCAGCAGTTACGCCTACGAGCAGTACTTC.